This T cell receptor beta chain was observed in a study of control samples from healthy donors and cancer patients. V lost 7 bases and J lost 3, with 16 bases in between. The CDR3 sequence is 16 residues long. CDR1 is SGHAT, CDR2 FQNNGV, per germline. Only in-frame clones appear in the TCRdb table, and some are missing; sequencing was by immunoSEQ multiplex PCR. The sample shows 150,000 to 200,000 clones, 80% to 90% of them seen only once. The chain couples TRBV11-2 to TRBJ2-6; D perhaps matches TRBD2 (5 bases). This clonotype was sampled from a man younger than 45 in good health. The sample comprised blood. Here the CDR3 reads CASTKIRGGGANVLTF. The CDR3 nucleotides are TGTGCCAGCACCAAAATCCGGGGTGGTGGGGCCAACGTCCTGACTTTC.